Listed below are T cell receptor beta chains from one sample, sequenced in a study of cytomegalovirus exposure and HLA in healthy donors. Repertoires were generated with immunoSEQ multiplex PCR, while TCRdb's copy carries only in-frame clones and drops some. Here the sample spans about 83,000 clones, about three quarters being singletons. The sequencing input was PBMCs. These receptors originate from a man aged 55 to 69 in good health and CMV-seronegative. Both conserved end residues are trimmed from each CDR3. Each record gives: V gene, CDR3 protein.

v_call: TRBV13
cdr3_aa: ASSSRDRGDYEQY

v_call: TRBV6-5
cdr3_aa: ASSYGTGRSYEQY

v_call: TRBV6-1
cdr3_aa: ASSANRDSSTDTQY

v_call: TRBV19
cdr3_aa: ASRGTGNWNQPQH

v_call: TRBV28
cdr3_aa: ASSPKSGTLRSTQY

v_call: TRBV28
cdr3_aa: ASSRSNREQY

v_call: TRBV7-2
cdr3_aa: ASSYTDRATQPQH

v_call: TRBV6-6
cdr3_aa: ASRNDRGTYEQY

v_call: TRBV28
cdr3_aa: ASSLQGIGYT

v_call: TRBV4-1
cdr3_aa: ASSRQGADRNQPQH

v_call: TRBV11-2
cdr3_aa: ASSLRSGSGGELF

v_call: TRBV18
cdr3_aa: ASSPTSKSSGNTIY

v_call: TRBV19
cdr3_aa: ASSLSDYNEQF

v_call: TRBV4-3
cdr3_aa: ASSPSGTGNYGYT

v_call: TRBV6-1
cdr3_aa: ASSATTAGANILT

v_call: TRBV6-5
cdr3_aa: ASSYSVRNTEAF

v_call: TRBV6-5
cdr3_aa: ASSHATGSYNEQF

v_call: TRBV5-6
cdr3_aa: ASWEGRTDTQY

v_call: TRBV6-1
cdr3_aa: ASGMGQLYTDTQY

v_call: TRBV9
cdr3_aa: ASSPAGGPPNEQF

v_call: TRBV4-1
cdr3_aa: ASRDSLQETQY

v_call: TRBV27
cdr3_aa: ASSLGVGGYEQY

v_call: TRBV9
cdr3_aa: ASSGDEGRGTIY

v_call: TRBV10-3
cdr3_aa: AIEDTLNTEAF

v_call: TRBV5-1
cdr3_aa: ASSLEGFTAYEQY

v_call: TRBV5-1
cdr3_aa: ASTPGGGGIQETQY

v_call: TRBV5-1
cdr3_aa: ASSLDGDTQY

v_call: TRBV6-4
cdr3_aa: ASSERDRDYEQY

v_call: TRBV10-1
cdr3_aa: ASADRGVEQY

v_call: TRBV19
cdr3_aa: ASSNGQTSGANVLT

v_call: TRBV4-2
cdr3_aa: ASSQAGTSAYNEQF

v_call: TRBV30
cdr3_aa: AWSSQGNSPLH

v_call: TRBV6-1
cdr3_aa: ASSIQRAYY

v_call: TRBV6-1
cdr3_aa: ASSEGRVLNTEAF